Listed here are 20 T cell receptor beta chains from one sample, sequenced in a study of T cell responses to AZD1222 COVID-19 vaccine (dated by TCRdb to 2020 to 2023). Library method: the immunoSEQ multiplex PCR assay. TCRdb re-hosts the immuneACCESS table, in-frame sequences only. Its copies lack some clones; in the studies checked, an unresolved V gene accounts for under half of them, and the cause for the rest is not known. This sample gives about 110,000 clones in total; nearly 90% of them show up just once. The ten biggest clones cover about 3.3% of the sample. The time point label for this specimen denotes: baseline before first vaccination. The source material was peripheral blood, sampled on day 0 of AZD1222 vaccination. These receptors were taken from an adult in good health.

This clone was seen a single time. This chain connects TRBV19 to TRBJ1-5, with D uncertain. The length of the CDR3 is 14 residues. V shed 7 bases and J shed 3 bases, with 13 bases lying between them. Germline V lookup: CDR1 LNHDA, CDR2 SQIVND (reference sequence). The CDR3: CASKPGMINQPQHF. The CDR3 nucleotides are TGTGCCAGTAAGCCAGGAATGATCAATCAGCCCCAGCATTTT.

The CDR3 reads CASSLHLSEQYF. In DNA form, the CDR3 reads TGTGCCAGCAGCCTACACCTTTCCGAGCAGTACTTC. The V and J genes are TRBV5-8 and TRBJ2-7, with no clear D. CDR3 size: 12 residues. Germline V gene lookup returns CDR1 SGHTS and CDR2 YDEGEE. Trimming cost V 4 bases and J 6 bases, with 11 bases left between them.

This chain uses TRBV5-1 with TRBJ1-3, with 7 bases identical to TRBD1. The CDR3 loop spans 16 amino acids. Germline CDR1 reads SGHRS; CDR2 reads YFSETQ. Trimming removed 4 bases from V and 0 bases from J; junction bases left unmatched: 7. This chain's CDR3 is CASSPGQAVSGNTIYF. Here the CDR3 DNA reads TGCGCCAGCAGCCCCGGACAGGCCGTCTCTGGAAACACCATATATTTT. Full variable domain (remainder filled in from reference TRBV5-1 and TRBJ1-3): KAGVTQTPRYLIKTRGQQVTLSCSPISGHRSVSWYQQTPGQGLQFLFEYFSETQRNKGNFPGRFSGRQFSNSRSEMNVSTLELGDSALYLCASSPGQAVSGNTIYFGEGSWLTVV.

The J gene is TRBJ2-7, the V gene TRBV9; D gene ambiguous. The V gene lost 0 bases and the J gene lost 2 bases, with 9 bases spanning the gap. The CDR3 consists of 14 residues. CDR1 and CDR2 (germline): SGDLS, YYNGEE. CDR3 in amino acids: CASSVGLGTYEQYF. The CDR3 DNA is TGTGCCAGCAGCGTAGGGCTAGGAACCTACGAGCAGTACTTC.

V is TRBV2 and J is TRBJ2-1, with 8 bases fitting TRBD1. The length of the CDR3 is 14 residues. V was pared by 7 bases and J by 10 bases, with 12 bases of the junction left unmatched. Germline V gene sequence: CDR1 SNHLY, CDR2 FYNNEI. As DNA, the CDR3 is TGTGCCAGCATACTCCAGGGGGCCTGGAACGAGCAGTTCTTC. It translates to CASILQGAWNEQFF. Combining the CDR3 with reference TRBV2 and TRBJ2-1 gives the whole variable domain EPEVTQTPSHQVTQMGQEVILRCVPISNHLYFYWYRQILGQKVEFLVSFYNNEISEKSEIFDDQFSVERPDGSNFTLKIRSTKLEDSAMYFCASILQGAWNEQFFGPGTRLTVL.

The genes are TRBV27 and TRBJ2-6; a possible D gene is TRBD1 (6 bases). The length of the CDR3 is 17 residues. Germline loops: CDR1 MNHEY, CDR2 SMNVEV (reference sequence). Trimming removed 6 bases from V and 0 bases from J, with 15 bases in between. Here the CDR3 reads CASRPGVTISGANVLTF. The DNA for the CDR3 is TGTGCCAGCAGGCCAGGGGTAACCATCTCTGGGGCCAACGTCCTGACTTTC.

CDR3 residues: CASSITAVNEKLFF. The CDR3 bases are TGTGCCAGTAGTATTACAGCGGTTAATGAAAAACTGTTTTTT. The V gene is TRBV19, the J gene TRBJ1-4; D is unresolved. Germline assignment: CDR1 LNHDA and CDR2 SQIVND (reference sequence). The CDR3 contains 14 residues. With 3 bases removed from V and 4 bases from J, the gap between germline ends came to 9 bases.

This clone was counted between two and nine times. This chain connects TRBV9 to TRBJ2-1, with D possibly matching TRBD1 (6 bases). The CDR3 is made up of 14 amino acids. From germline, CDR1 is SGDLS and CDR2 YYNGEE. V gave up 3 bases and J gave up 2 bases, with 9 bases separating them. DNA for the CDR3: TGTGCCAGCAGCGAGCAGGGGACCTACAATGAGCAGTTCTTC. Its translation is CASSEQGTYNEQFF.

The J gene is TRBJ1-6, the V gene TRBV5-6; D perhaps matches TRBD1 (6 bases). Germline-derived CDR1 and CDR2 are SGHDT and YYEEEE. The CDR3 covers 15 residues. V was cut by 4 bases and J by 10 bases, with 18 bases left in between. The CDR3 here is CASSLGQSVLSPLHF. The CDR3 DNA reads TGTGCCAGCAGCCTAGGACAGAGTGTGCTGTCACCCCTCCACTTT.

The chain has TRBV4-3 and TRBJ2-5, with D perhaps matching TRBD1 or TRBD2 (5 bases each). V was clipped by 4 bases and J by 5 bases, with 23 bases between them. Germline lookup yields CDR1 LGHNA and CDR2 YSLEER. The CDR3 extends over 17 amino acids. For the CDR3, the DNA is TGCGCCAGCAGCCCCCGTACCGGGACCCACTTCGGGGAGACCCAGTACTTC. Protein: CASSPRTGTHFGETQYF.

V usage is TRBV10-1 and J usage is TRBJ1-4; D is undetermined. V was shortened by 3 bases and J by 3 bases, with 5 bases between the two germline ends. The CDR3 extends over 13 amino acids. The germline gives CDR1 WNHNN, CDR2 SYGVQD (reference sequence). For the CDR3, the DNA is TGCGCCAGCAGTGATGGGGCTAATGAAAAACTGTTTTTT. Translating it yields CASSDGANEKLFF.

This clone appeared once. V is TRBV19 and J is TRBJ1-4, with 11 bases that match TRBD1. This CDR3 comprises 15 residues. Germline-derived CDR1 and CDR2 are LNHDA and SQIVND (reference sequence). The J segment lost 7 bases and the V segment lost 6 bases, leaving 7 bases of the junction unmatched. The CDR3 coding sequence is TGTGCCAGTAGAAGGACAGGGGGCGAGTTTGAAAAACTGTTTTTT. Translation: CASRRTGGEFEKLFF.

The table lists this clone with a count of one. This chain connects TRBV19 to TRBJ2-7, with 12 bases aligning to TRBD1. The V gene's germline CDR1 is LNHDA and CDR2 SQIVND (reference sequence). The trim removed 2 bases at V and 4 bases at J, leaving 6 bases unmatched. CDR3 length: 16 residues. This chain's CDR3 is CASSIMGQGAVYEQYF. CDR3 nucleotide sequence: TGTGCCAGTAGTATAATGGGACAGGGGGCAGTGTACGAGCAGTACTTC.

The chain couples TRBV29-1 to TRBJ2-5, with 12 bases lining up with TRBD2. Trimming cost V 2 bases and J 5 bases; bases outside gene matches: 6. The CDR3 covers 15 residues. Germline loops: CDR1 SQVTM, CDR2 ANQGSEA. The CDR3 region has the DNA TGCAGCGTTGAACTAGCGGGGGGGATGATCGAGACCCAGTACTTC. Encoded protein: CSVELAGGMIETQYF.

The chain carries TRBV6-6 and TRBJ2-5; D not resolved. V lost 4 bases to trimming and J lost 5 bases, with 8 bases between them. Germline CDR1 and CDR2: MNHNY and SVGAGI (reference sequence). This CDR3 has 12 residues. In DNA form, the CDR3 reads TGTGCCAGCAGTTCTGGGATTGAGACCCAGTACTTC. Translating it yields CASSSGIETQYF.

V is TRBV3-1 (or the pseudogene TRBV3-2) and J is TRBJ1-1; 12 bases fit TRBD1. Trimming took 0 bases from V and 6 from J; bases not matched to a gene: 2. The CDR3 contains 15 residues. Germline lookup yields CDR1 LGHDT and CDR2 YNNKEL (reference sequence). CDR3 sequence reads: CASSQEGQGASEAFF. In nucleotides, the CDR3 is TGTGCCAGCAGCCAAGAGGGACAGGGGGCCTCTGAAGCTTTCTTT.

J is TRBJ1-3 and V is TRBV19; D remains unclear. CDR3 length: 15 residues. CDR1 and CDR2 (germline): LNHDA, SQIVND (reference sequence). Trimming removed 10 bases at V and 2 bases at J, with 18 bases between. Here the CDR3 DNA reads TGTGCCACCCTTCAGCGGGTTAGCGCTGGAAACACCATATATTTT. Its translation is CATLQRVSAGNTIYF.

The genes are TRBV28 and TRBJ1-1; D gene unclear. The CDR3 consists of 12 residues. V lost 2 bases and J lost 11, with 12 bases in between. Germline assignment: CDR1 MDHEN and CDR2 SYDVKM. The DNA of the CDR3 is TGTGCCAGCAGTTTAGATTCCGAGAGGGCTTTCTTT. Its translation is CASSLDSERAFF.

This rearrangement joins TRBV29-1 to TRBJ2-1; 7 positions match TRBD1. The CDR3 is 13 residues long. Germline trimming cut 7 bases from V and 2 bases from J; bases unmatched to any gene: 5. CDR1 and CDR2 (germline): SQVTM, ANQGSEA. CDR3 coding DNA: TGCAGCGCGAACGACAGGGCCTACAATGAGCAGTTCTTC. Encoded protein: CSANDRAYNEQFF.

V gene TRBV19 combines with J gene TRBJ1-2, with TRBD1 identical over 8 bases. The germline V gene encodes CDR1 LNHDA and CDR2 SQIVND (reference sequence). The J segment lost 5 bases and the V segment lost 0 bases, leaving 8 bases of the junction unmatched. This CDR3 region has 16 residues. Here the CDR3 reads CASSIDIQGASYGYTF. In nucleotides, the CDR3 is TGTGCCAGTAGTATAGATATCCAGGGGGCAAGTTATGGCTACACCTTC.